This TCR beta chain was captured in a study of post-analysis software for immune sequencing data (dated by TCRdb to the mid-2010s). Regarding the complete study: Relapsing-remitting, secondary progressive and progressive-relapsing multiple sclerosis were recorded as disease courses, and subtype annotation was lacking for some patients. A subset of samples was prepared in parallel using single-end sample barcoding, then pooled and co-amplified after Illumina adapter ligation. The patient repertoires were set against under 12 previously published healthy control repertoires from donors whose ages ranged from roughly 6 to 25 years. Results the study describes overall, beyond this receptor: Four or five TRBV segments, including TRBV5-6, TRBV5-1 and TRBV20-1, were significantly more frequent in patients than controls. Multiple sclerosis patients had significantly lower normalized Chao1 diversity than controls, a result that suggests substantial peripheral T-cell clonal expansion. The multiple sclerosis patient group was slightly younger than the control group. Direct clustering with F measure showed strong co-clustering of samples prepared in the same batch, prompting a batch-effect correction.

TCR beta repertoires were profiled from peripheral blood of about a dozen young patients with multiple sclerosis to demonstrate the VDJtools post-analysis software. The multiple sclerosis patients were children and adolescents between roughly 6 and 17 years of age. Deletion took 5 bases off V and 2 bases off J, with a span of 13 bases between the germline ends. Via the germline V gene, CDR1 is SGHTA and CDR2 FQGNSA. The CDR3 holds 14 amino acids from the cysteine to the phenylalanine. Of all the DNA, just the CDR3 is kept, 42 bases in frame from base 1. Libraries were built with PCR. TCRdb lists the instrument as Illumina HiSeq 2500. Unique molecular identifiers were incorporated into TCR beta cDNA libraries to reduce PCR and sequencing biases. Per 1 to 10 million input T cells, approximately 500,000 cDNA molecules were obtained, such that each molecule approximated one T cell. The same protocol used for the earlier healthy control dataset was applied to prepare and sequence the patient libraries. Samples belonging to the same batch were prepared together, multiplexed and sequenced on a shared HiSeq lane. Concerning the study's data processing: Raw barcoded reads were processed with MIGEC, discarding single-read molecular identifier groups before consensus assembly and CDR3 extraction. VDJtools was used for post-analysis of the clonotype tables, with diversity normalized by down-sampling every dataset to the smallest sample size. Repertoire overlap clustering matched CDR3 amino acid but not nucleotide sequences to correct batch-related cross-sample contamination. TCRdb took the public reads, trimmed them with fastp at Q25, ran MiXCR for clone calling and kept in-frame beta chains. For every CDR3 protein sequence, its rows merge into one entry that carries the most common genes and DNA. V and J calls and clone size were set by TCRdb, not the authors. The sample contains roughly 180,000 distinct CDR3 sequences, 30% of them found a single time. Roughly 1.6% of the sample goes to the ten largest clones.

This clonotype was seen many times. Its antigen remains unidentified. Base qualities were left out, and no much larger clone turns up one base away. What was sequenced was blood. Recombination linked TRBV7-2 to TRBJ2-7; no D gene call is confident. The TCR was taken from a girl aged 10 to 17 with multiple sclerosis. The nucleotide sequence is TGTGCCAGCAGCCCCGAGACGGCTACCTACGAGCAGTACTTC. Translated, this is CASSPETATYEQYF.